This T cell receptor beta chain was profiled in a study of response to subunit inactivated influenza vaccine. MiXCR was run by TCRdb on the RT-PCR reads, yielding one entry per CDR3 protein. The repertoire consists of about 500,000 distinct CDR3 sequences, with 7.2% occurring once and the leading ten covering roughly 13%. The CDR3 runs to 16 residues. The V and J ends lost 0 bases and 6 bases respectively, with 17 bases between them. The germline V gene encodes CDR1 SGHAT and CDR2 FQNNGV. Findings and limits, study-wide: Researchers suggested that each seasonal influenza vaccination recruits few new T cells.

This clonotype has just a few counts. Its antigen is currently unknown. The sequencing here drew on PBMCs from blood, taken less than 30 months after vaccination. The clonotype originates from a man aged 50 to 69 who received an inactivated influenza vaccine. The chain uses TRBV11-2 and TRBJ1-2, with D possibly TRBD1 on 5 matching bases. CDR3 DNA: TGTGCCAGCAGCTTAGATTTGCAGGGTCATTTACATGGCTACACCTTC. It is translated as CASSLDLQGHLHGYTF.